Presented here are 25 T cell receptor beta chains from one specimen sequenced in a study of shared clonotypes between healthy human individuals. Libraries were prepared by immunoSEQ multiplex PCR; TCRdb keeps only in-frame clonotypes and omits some of them. The sample yields approximately 180,000 clones, 85% to 95% seen once. The sequenced material came from naive CD4+ T cells sorted from blood. The subset denotes: CD45RA+ positively selected. These receptor sequences come from a woman aged 30 to 39 in good health.

The V and J genes are TRBV6-6 and TRBJ2-7; 9 bases agree with TRBD1. This CDR3 is 15 amino acids long. The J segment lost 1 base and the V segment lost 6 bases, leaving 7 bases of the junction unmatched. Looked up from germline, CDR1 is MNHNY and CDR2 is SVGAGI (reference sequence). The CDR3 spells CASRGVQGASYEQYF. As DNA, the CDR3 is TGTGCCAGCAGGGGCGTACAGGGGGCTTCCTACGAGCAGTACTTC.

The chain joins TRBV5-1 to TRBJ2-5, with D uncertain. The DNA end is more similar to TRBJ2-7, so the J call may be wrong. Germline CDR1 reads SGHRS; CDR2 reads YFSETQ. The CDR3 sequence is 14 residues long. This CDR3 reads CASSLAEDLSEQYF. DNA for the CDR3: TGCGCCAGCAGCTTGGCAGAGGACCTCTCCGAGCAGTACTTC.

V gene TRBV28 combines with J gene TRBJ2-2; TRBD2 matches 7 bases. The germline V gene has CDR1 MDHEN and CDR2 SYDVKM. The CDR3 length is 15 residues. V lost 5 bases and J lost 6; bases outside the gene matches: 9. Written as DNA, the CDR3 is TGTGCCAGCAGTACCCTTTCGGGGGGATCCGGGGAGCTGTTTTTT. Translation gives CASSTLSGGSGELFF.

The rearrangement joins TRBV10-3 to TRBJ2-7; 12 nucleotides align to TRBD1. CDR1 is ENHRY, CDR2 SYGVKD, per germline. J was trimmed by 1 base and V by 8 bases; bases with no gene match: 6. The CDR3 is 15 residues long. The CDR3 DNA reads TGTGCCATCGGTGGGACAGGGGGCGTATCCTACGAGCAGTACTTC. Translated, it gives CAIGGTGGVSYEQYF.

To note about this clone: Other DNA sequences from this sample encode an identical CDR3 as well. V gene TRBV28 combines with J gene TRBJ1-2, with a tentative D call TRBD1 (5 bases). The germline gives CDR1 MDHEN, CDR2 SYDVKM. V lost 3 bases and J lost 2, with 7 bases in between. The CDR3 extends over 13 amino acids. CDR3 DNA sequence: TGTGCCAGCAGTTTCACAGGAAACTATGGCTACACCTTC. Protein product: CASSFTGNYGYTF.

The chain couples TRBV5-1 to TRBJ1-4; D call uncertain. The CDR3 has 15 residues. V was trimmed by 0 bases and J by 8 bases, leaving 14 bases between them. The germline CDR1 and CDR2 sequences are SGHRS and YFSETQ. The CDR3 DNA reads TGCGCCAGCAGCTTGGACGGGCTTGGAGGGGAAAAACTGTTTTTT. Protein product: CASSLDGLGGEKLFF.

In this sample, this clone turned up once. The chain is built from TRBV28 and TRBJ2-1, with 8 bases fitting TRBD2. CDR3 length equals 16 residues. The V and J ends lost 2 bases and 6 bases, in that order; junction bases with no gene match: 9. Germline V CDR1 and CDR2: MDHEN, SYDVKM. CDR3 residues: CASSLAGREGRNEQFF. CDR3 DNA sequence: TGTGCCAGCAGTTTAGCCGGGAGGGAGGGCCGCAATGAGCAGTTCTTC.

This chain links TRBV18 with TRBJ2-7, with D unclear. The CDR3 has 17 amino acids. The ends were cut back, 3 bases at V and 8 bases at J, with 26 bases in the middle. In germline, CDR1 is KGHSH, CDR2 LQKENI. The CDR3 protein is CASSPAPSGPLPTQQYF. The CDR3 nucleotides read TGTGCCAGCTCACCGGCCCCTTCAGGCCCTTTACCAACTCAGCAGTACTTC.

The chain uses TRBV4-1 and TRBJ2-1, with D perhaps TRBD1 (6 bases). Germline V gene data show CDR1 as MGHRA and CDR2 as YSYEKL. The CDR3 extends over 19 amino acids. V was cut by 2 bases and J by 3 bases, with 23 bases left in between. The CDR3 sequence: CASSQPRSGASLGYNEQFF. In DNA, the CDR3 is TGCGCCAGCAGCCAACCCCGTTCAGGGGCCTCTCTGGGCTACAATGAGCAGTTCTTC.

This clone was detected only once. The V and J genes are TRBV30 and TRBJ2-2; the D gene is possibly TRBD1 (5 bases). This CDR3 comprises 14 residues. V lost 0 bases to trimming and J lost 1 base, with 6 bases between them. Germline V gives CDR1 GTSNPN, CDR2 SVGIG (reference sequence). CDR3 region: CAWSVGQNTGELFF. The CDR3 nucleotides are TGTGCCTGGAGTGTAGGACAGAACACCGGGGAGCTGTTTTTT.

The chain joins TRBV11-2 to TRBJ2-1; D may be TRBD1 or TRBD2 (5 bases each). Germline V gene sequence: CDR1 SGHAT, CDR2 FQNNGV. The CDR3 is 15 residues long. V was trimmed by 2 bases and J by 6 bases, leaving 14 bases between them. CDR3 residues: CASSLRGLPPNEQFF. The CDR3 coding sequence is TGTGCCAGCAGCTTACGGGGCCTTCCTCCCAATGAGCAGTTCTTC.

The chain links TRBV30 to TRBJ1-2; D call uncertain. The V gene's germline CDR1 is GTSNPN and CDR2 SVGIG (reference sequence). V lost 0 bases and J 2 bases, leaving 7 bases between the germline ends. The CDR3 runs to 13 residues. CDR3 residues: CAWSVAENYGYTF. The CDR3 nucleotides are TGTGCCTGGAGTGTGGCAGAAAACTATGGCTACACCTTC.

The chain recombines TRBV7-9 with TRBJ1-1, with TRBD1 identical over 11 bases. This CDR3 has 15 residues. Germline trimming cut 4 bases from V and 4 bases from J; bases unmatched to any gene: 5. Looked up from germline, CDR1 is SEHNR and CDR2 is FQNEAQ (reference sequence). This CDR3 is CASSWGQGDGTEAFF. In DNA, the CDR3 is TGTGCCAGCAGCTGGGGACAGGGGGATGGCACTGAAGCTTTCTTT.

This rearrangement joins TRBV4-2 to TRBJ2-1, with a tentative D call TRBD2 (6 bases). V lost 1 base to trimming and J lost 5 bases, with 12 bases between them. The CDR3 sequence is 15 residues long. Germline loops: CDR1 LGHNA, CDR2 YNFKEQ. CDR3 residues: CASSQGAGSDNEQFF. CDR3 nucleotide sequence: TGTGCCAGCAGCCAAGGGGCGGGAAGCGACAATGAGCAGTTCTTC.

The chain recombines TRBV6-1 with TRBJ2-7; 8 bases match TRBD2. CDR3 length: 13 amino acids. The V and J ends lost 6 bases and 2 bases, in that order; junction bases with no gene match: 3. Germline-derived CDR1 and CDR2 are MNHNS and SASEGT. The CDR3 nucleotides read TGTGCCAGCAGGGGACTAGAGGCCTACGAGCAGTACTTC. It translates to CASRGLEAYEQYF.

The rearrangement uses TRBV27 and TRBJ1-6; weak D call: TRBD1 (5 bases). V dropped 4 bases and J dropped 0 bases, with 10 bases sitting between them. The CDR3 contains 16 residues. Germline V CDR1 and CDR2: MNHEY, SMNVEV (reference sequence). The DNA of the CDR3 is TGTGCCAGCAGTTACAGGTCTAGCTCCTATAATTCACCCCTCCACTTT. Encoded protein: CASSYRSSSYNSPLHF.

CDR3 sequence: CASSYWDRRYEQYF. The CDR3 nucleotides are TGTGCCAGCAGTTACTGGGACAGGAGATACGAGCAGTACTTC. The gene calls are TRBV6-5 and TRBJ2-7; TRBD1 matches at 8 bases. Trimming removed 1 base from V and 4 bases from J; junction bases left unmatched: 3. The CDR3 has 14 amino acids. Germline CDR1 and CDR2: MNHEY and SVGAGI.

The chain joins TRBV19 to TRBJ1-5; D might be TRBD1 (5 bases). CDR1 and CDR2 from the germline V gene are LNHDA and SQIVND (reference sequence). The CDR3 has 15 residues. The V gene lost 4 bases and the J gene lost 3 bases, with 13 bases spanning the gap. CDR3 in DNA: TGTGCCAGTAGTAACCGGGACGGTTACAATCAGCCCCAGCATTTT. Translated, it gives CASSNRDGYNQPQHF.

The V and J genes are TRBV2 and TRBJ2-7, with a possible D match to TRBD2 (7 bases). Germline-derived CDR1 and CDR2 are SNHLY and FYNNEI. This CDR3 region has 15 residues. Trimming removed 6 bases from V and 0 bases from J, with 15 bases in between. The CDR3 DNA reads as TGTGCCAGCAGCCTAGGGGGGGGATACTCCTACGAGCAGTACTTC. Translation: CASSLGGGYSYEQYF.

The V call is TRBV5-8, the J call TRBJ1-5; 7 bases are a match to TRBD1. Looked up from germline, CDR1 is SGHTS and CDR2 is YDEGEE. The V gene end was trimmed by 4 bases and the J gene end by 1 base; junction bases not matched to a gene: 5. There are 15 residues in the CDR3. The DNA of the CDR3 is TGTGCCAGCAGCAGGGGACAGCAGAGCAATCAGCCCCAGCATTTT. Its protein product is CASSRGQQSNQPQHF.

The chain combines TRBV6-1 with TRBJ2-7; TRBD1 is a possible D gene (7 bases). The ends were cut back, 1 base at V and 3 bases at J, with 10 bases in the middle. Germline assignment: CDR1 MNHNS and CDR2 SASEGT. This CDR3 is 14 amino acids long. The CDR3 sequence is CASSEGGTVYEQYF. The CDR3, as DNA: TGTGCCAGCAGTGAAGGCGGGACAGTCTACGAGCAGTACTTC.

Comments on this clone: Other DNA sequences within the sample encode an identical CDR3. The gene calls are TRBV28 and TRBJ1-4; D is unresolved. The ends were cut back, 4 bases at V and 3 bases at J, with 6 bases in the middle. Per the germline V gene, CDR1 is MDHEN and CDR2 is SYDVKM. This CDR3 spans 13 amino acids. The CDR3 reads CASSSGANEKLFF. The CDR3 DNA follows: TGTGCCAGCAGTTCCGGGGCTAATGAAAAACTGTTTTTT.

This chain connects TRBV18 to TRBJ1-1; 11 bases match TRBD1. J was trimmed by 5 bases and V by 3 bases; bases with no gene match: 5. Germline loops: CDR1 KGHSH, CDR2 LQKENI. The CDR3 covers 15 residues. In DNA, the CDR3 is TGTGCCAGCTCACCCCCTGGGACAGGGGGGACTGAAGCTTTCTTT. It translates to CASSPPGTGGTEAFF.

The chain carries TRBV27 and TRBJ1-5, with D uncertain. The CDR3 consists of 17 residues. The germline V gene encodes CDR1 MNHEY and CDR2 SMNVEV (reference sequence). V gave up 1 base and J gave up 0 bases, with 13 bases separating them. The CDR3 DNA reads TGTGCCAGCAGTTTATGGGGTACCCCACATAGCAATCAGCCCCAGCATTTT. This sequence encodes CASSLWGTPHSNQPQHF.

V gene TRBV4-1 combines with J gene TRBJ1-5, with D possibly being TRBD1 (6 bases). V lost 4 bases and J 6 bases, leaving 19 bases between the germline ends. The CDR3 consists of 16 residues. CDR1 is MGHRA and CDR2 is YSYEKL in the germline V gene. The CDR3 reads CASSPARDMSLQPQHF. For the CDR3, the DNA is TGCGCCAGCAGCCCAGCGAGGGACATGTCTCTTCAGCCCCAGCATTTT.